The sequence of this T cell receptor beta chain was determined in a study of T-cell reconstitution after alpha-beta-depleted transplantation in children. This clonotype was seen a handful of times. Its specificity is not known. The CDR3 totals 11 residues. CDR1 and CDR2 (germline): SGHRS, YFSETQ. V was cut by 7 bases and J by 9 bases, with 11 bases left in between. Using unique molecular identifiers, the investigators prepared the TCRbeta library. One entry per CDR3 protein, called by TCRdb with MiXCR from the PCR reads. Of hundreds of thousands of distinct CDR3 sequences listed, 13% were seen once; the top ten hold over 2%. Notes on the study in general: Approximately two months post-transplant, alpha-beta T cells reportedly originated from several hundred expanded graft clones. In some patients, recipient T cells and intrathymic progenitors surviving conditioning explained high day-60 diversity. Fresh T-cell production supplied most of the T-cell counts and diversity seen one year after transplant.

This clonotype was sampled from a male patient aged 5 to 17 who had a stem cell transplant for acute myeloid leukemia, so the T cells may come from the graft donor. The material sequenced was PBMCs, mostly from graft donor cells, taken 360 days after TCRalphabeta/CD19-depleted stem cell transplant. This chain connects TRBV5-1 to TRBJ2-1; D gene ambiguous. The chain's CDR3 is CASDLEGEQFF. CDR3 bases: TGCGCCAGCGACCTAGAAGGTGAGCAGTTCTTC.